Described below is a single TCR beta chain sequence and its context. No antigen is known for it. This specimen comes from a study of cytomegalovirus exposure and HLA in healthy donors. Study-wide findings and caveats: Researchers counted some 150 TCR beta chains as cytomegalovirus-associated. Reportedly, fewer N-insertions than the roughly 700-donor mean appeared in an Asian-associated ancestry cluster in a later analysis.

Germline V CDR1 and CDR2: SEHNR, FQNEAQ (reference sequence). After removal of 7 bases from V and 0 bases from J, the junction contained 9 bases not matched to a gene. CDR3 size: 16 residues. The study ran its PCR with 60 Vbeta and 13 Jbeta primers. Some clones are missing from TCRdb's copy, which holds only in-frame ones; the method was immunoSEQ multiplex PCR. The table records fewer than 200,000 clones, 60% to 80% of them present only once. V usage is TRBV7-9 and J usage is TRBJ2-3, with TRBD2 matching 8 bases. The sequence was collected from a woman aged 50 to 65 in good health and CMV-seropositive. The specimen was PBMCs. CDR3 in DNA: TGTGCCAGCACCCCGGGGGGGGAGTCTAGCACAGATACGCAGTATTTT. This sequence encodes CASTPGGESSTDTQYF.